This T cell receptor (beta chain) came from a study of shared clonotypes between healthy human individuals. Study summary: With ages of 18 to 49, the donors were a couple of women and a few men. Study-wide findings and caveats: Genetic and exposure-history diversity was limited by the few donors.

About this clone: Antigen unknown.

The data were produced by immunoSEQ multiplex PCR, yet TCRdb's version contains in-frame clones alone and is incomplete. This table holds 950,000 to 1,100,000 clones, more than 60% found once. The junction had 10 bases not matched to a gene; V was cut back by 4 bases and J by 7 bases. The CDR3 spans 15 residues. CDR1 is MNHNS, CDR2 SASEGT, per germline. The source material was memory CD4+ T cells sorted from blood. As to subset: CD45RA-negative fraction. The chain uses TRBV6-1 and TRBJ2-7, with TRBD2 matching over 10 bases. The receptor's source is a man between 18 and 35 years old in good health. In DNA form, the CDR3 reads TGTGCCAGCAGTGTGCAAGCGGGAGGGCCGTATGAGCAGTACTTC. As protein: CASSVQAGGPYEQYF.